The clone carrying this T cell receptor (beta chain) was seen only a few times. Antigen specificity is unknown. This entry comes from a study of OX40 agonist ivuxolimab in advanced cancers. On the study more broadly: Every patient in dose escalation had hepatocellular carcinoma, melanoma, renal cell or head and neck cancer.

V shed 3 bases and J shed 2 bases, with 18 bases lying between them. This CDR3 is built from 17 residues. CDR1 is SGHKS, CDR2 YYEKEE, per germline (reference sequence). The table came from immunoSEQ multiplex PCR; TCRdb's copy has only in-frame clones and leaves some out. There are about 22,000 clones in the sample; 84% occur only once, and under 35% lies in the top ten. General study findings and limits: There were, on average, more expanded clones in CD8+ T cells than in CD4+. Low clonal expansion, among the lowest seen, marked partial responders at 0.1-3.0 mg/kg.

Anyone with autoimmune disease history or systemic immunosuppression was excluded. The clonotype was recovered from an adult with an advanced solid tumor such as melanoma, head and neck, liver or kidney cancer. The source was CD4+ or CD8+ T cells sorted from blood, collected in a trial of the OX40 agonist ivuxolimab. This chain uses TRBV5-5 with TRBJ1-3, with D possibly being TRBD1 (6 bases). DNA of the CDR3: TGTGCCAGCAGCTGGGGAGCCCCCGGGGGGCCTGGAAACACCATATATTTT. Translation: CASSWGAPGGPGNTIYF. Using reference TRBV5-5 and TRBJ1-3 for the parts outside the CDR3, the full variable domain is DAGVTQSPTHLIKTRGQQVTLRCSPISGHKSVSWYQQVLGQGPQFIFQYYEKEERGRGNFPDRFSARQFPNYSSELNVNALLLGDSALYLCASSWGAPGGPGNTIYFGEGSWLTVV.